This record concerns one T cell receptor (beta chain) sequence. Its antigen is undetermined. The CDR3 contains 14 residues. The V end lost 4 bases, the J end lost 3 bases, and 12 bases lay between the germline ends. Germline V gives CDR1 KGHSH, CDR2 LQKENI. CD8 memory cells included CD45RO+ cells plus CCR7-negative CD45RA+ TemRA cells. These data come from a study of shared clonotypes between healthy human individuals. General study points: With few donors, the genetic and exposure-history diversity represented was limited. Tissue TCR repertoires likely differ from these blood-only repertoires. Naive subsets typically showed greater estimated richness than memory subsets.

Assay: immunoSEQ multiplex PCR; the TCRdb copy retains only in-frame clones and omits some. This sample has approximately 87,000 clones; over 55% occur once, and the top ten carry 51%. The genes are TRBV18 and TRBJ2-5, with D possibly being TRBD1 (5 bases). The sample comprised memory CD8+ T cells sorted from blood. Subset described: CD45RO+ cells pooled with CCR7-negative TemRA cells. This TCR was sampled from a man younger than 40 in good health. DNA for the CDR3: TGTGCCAGCTCACGGCAGGGAATTGAAGAGACCCAGTACTTC. Translation: CASSRQGIEETQYF.